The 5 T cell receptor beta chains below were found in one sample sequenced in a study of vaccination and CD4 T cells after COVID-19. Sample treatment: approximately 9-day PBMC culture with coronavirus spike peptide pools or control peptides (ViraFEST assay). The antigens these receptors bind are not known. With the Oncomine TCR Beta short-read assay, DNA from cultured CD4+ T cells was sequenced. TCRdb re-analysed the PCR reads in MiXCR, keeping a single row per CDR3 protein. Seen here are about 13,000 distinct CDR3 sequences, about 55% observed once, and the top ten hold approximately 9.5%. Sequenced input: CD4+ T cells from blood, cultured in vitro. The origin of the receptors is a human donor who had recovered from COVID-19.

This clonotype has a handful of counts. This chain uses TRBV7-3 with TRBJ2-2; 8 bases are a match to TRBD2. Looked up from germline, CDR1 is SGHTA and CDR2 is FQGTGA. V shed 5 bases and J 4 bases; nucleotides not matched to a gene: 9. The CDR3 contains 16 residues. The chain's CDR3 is CASSPGGQGSTGELFF. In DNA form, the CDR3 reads TGTGCCAGCAGCCCGGGGGGGCAGGGTAGCACCGGGGAGCTGTTTTTT.

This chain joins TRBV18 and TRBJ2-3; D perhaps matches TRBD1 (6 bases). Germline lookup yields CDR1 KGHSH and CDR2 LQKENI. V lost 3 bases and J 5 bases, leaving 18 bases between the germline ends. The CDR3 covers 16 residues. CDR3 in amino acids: CASSPNFGGGGDTQYF. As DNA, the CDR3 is TGTGCCAGCTCACCCAACTTTGGGGGCGGAGGAGATACGCAGTATTTT.

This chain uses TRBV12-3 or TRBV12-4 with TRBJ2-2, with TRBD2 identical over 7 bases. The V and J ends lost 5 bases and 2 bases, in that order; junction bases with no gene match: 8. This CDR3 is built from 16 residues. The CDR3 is CASSPPSGLNTGELFF. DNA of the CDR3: TGTGCCAGCAGTCCCCCTAGCGGACTAAACACCGGGGAGCTGTTTTTT.

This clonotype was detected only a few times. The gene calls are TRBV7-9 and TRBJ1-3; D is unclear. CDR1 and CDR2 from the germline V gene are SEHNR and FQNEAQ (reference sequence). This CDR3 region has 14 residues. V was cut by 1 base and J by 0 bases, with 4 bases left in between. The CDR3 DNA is TGTGCCAGCAGCTTAGACAGCTCTGGAAACACCATATATTTT. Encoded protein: CASSLDSSGNTIYF.

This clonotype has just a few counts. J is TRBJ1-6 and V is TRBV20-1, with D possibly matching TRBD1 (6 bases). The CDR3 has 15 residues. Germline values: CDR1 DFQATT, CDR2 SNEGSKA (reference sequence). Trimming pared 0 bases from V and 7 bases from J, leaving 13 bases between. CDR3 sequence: CSARDPGGRNSPLHF. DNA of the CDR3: TGCAGTGCTAGAGATCCGGGGGGCAGGAATTCACCCCTCCACTTT.